A single sample gave rise to the 5 T cell receptor beta chains below, sequenced in a study of T cells in Graves' hyperthyroidism and ophthalmopathy. From RNA transcripts, TCR beta CDR3 regions were amplified. The TCR CDR3 first-round RT-PCR relied on the HTBI primer set. Each CDR3 protein gets one entry after TCRdb re-called the multiplex PCR reads with MiXCR. The table has hundreds of thousands of distinct CDR3 sequences, less than 30% seen once; the top ten hold more than 25%. Sample: blood. Receptors were obtained from a man in his forties with Graves' hyperthyroidism that later progressed to Graves' ophthalmopathy.

This chain links TRBV6-1 with TRBJ2-7; 9 nucleotides align to TRBD2. This CDR3 comprises 16 residues. Germline CDR1 and CDR2: MNHNS and SASEGT. V shed 7 bases and J 3 bases; nucleotides not matched to a gene: 13. CDR3 coding DNA: TGTGCCAGCAAGGCTACAGCGGGAGGCGATTACTACGAGCAGTACTTC. Protein sequence: CASKATAGGDYYEQYF.

This clonotype was counted ten times or more. V is TRBV19 and J is TRBJ2-5; 8 nucleotides match TRBD1. This CDR3 comprises 14 residues. J was trimmed by 7 bases and V by 7 bases; bases with no gene match: 11. Germline-derived CDR1 and CDR2 are LNHDA and SQIVND (reference sequence). The CDR3 DNA reads TGTGCCAGTACTGGACAGGGCATTGCGGGGACCCAGTACTTC. Amino acid sequence: CASTGQGIAGTQYF.

The V and J genes are TRBV12-3 or TRBV12-4 and TRBJ2-7, with TRBD2 identical over 8 bases. The V and J ends lost 3 bases and 1 base, in that order; junction bases with no gene match: 8. The CDR3 length is 16 residues. CDR3 loop: CASSLVLAGPSYEQYF. DNA of the CDR3: TGTGCCAGCAGTTTGGTGCTAGCGGGCCCTTCCTACGAGCAGTACTTC.

Ten or more counts support this clonotype. The rearrangement joins TRBV6-1 to TRBJ2-7, with 13 bases lining up with TRBD2. V was pared by 3 bases and J by 4 bases, with 6 bases of the junction left unmatched. In germline, CDR1 is MNHNS, CDR2 SASEGT. This CDR3 has 16 residues. The CDR3 loop is CASSENWTSGSYEQYF. The CDR3 bases are TGTGCCAGCAGTGAGAACTGGACTAGCGGGAGTTACGAGCAGTACTTC.

This clonotype was recorded at least ten times. This CDR3 is missing its conserved last phenylalanine or tryptophan, likely due to a read error. The CDR3 nucleotides are TGTGCCAGCAGCCTCTTCGCGGACACTGAAGCTTTCCTT. Translating it yields CASSLFADTEAFL. The chain employs TRBV3-1 and TRBJ1-1, with D unresolved. The CDR3 consists of 13 residues. CDR1 and CDR2 from the germline V gene are LGHDT and YNNKEL (reference sequence). Trimming cost V 4 bases and J 3 bases, with 9 bases left between them.